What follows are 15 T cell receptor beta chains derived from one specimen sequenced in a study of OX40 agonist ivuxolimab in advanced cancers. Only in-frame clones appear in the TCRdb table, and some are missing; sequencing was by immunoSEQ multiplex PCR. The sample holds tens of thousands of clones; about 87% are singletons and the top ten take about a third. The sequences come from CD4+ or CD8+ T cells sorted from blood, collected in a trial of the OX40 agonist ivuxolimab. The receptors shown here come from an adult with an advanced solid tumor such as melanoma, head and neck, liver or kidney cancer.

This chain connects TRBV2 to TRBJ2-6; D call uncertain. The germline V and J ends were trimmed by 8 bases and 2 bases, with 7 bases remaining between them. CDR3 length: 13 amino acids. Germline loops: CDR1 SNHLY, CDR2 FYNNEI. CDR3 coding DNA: TGTGCCAGCCTTAGACCTGGGGCCAACGTCCTGACTTTC. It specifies CASLRPGANVLTF.

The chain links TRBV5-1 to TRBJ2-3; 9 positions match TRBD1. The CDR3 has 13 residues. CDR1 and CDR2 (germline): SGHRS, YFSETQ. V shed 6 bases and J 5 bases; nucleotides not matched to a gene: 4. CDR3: CASNRQGGDTQYF. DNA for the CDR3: TGCGCCAGCAACCGACAGGGGGGAGATACGCAGTATTTT.

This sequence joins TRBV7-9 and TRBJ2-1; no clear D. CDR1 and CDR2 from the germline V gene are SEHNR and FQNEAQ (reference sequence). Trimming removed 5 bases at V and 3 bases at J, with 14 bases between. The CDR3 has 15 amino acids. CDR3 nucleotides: TGTGCCAGCAGCCTCCGAGCCCAGAACTACAATGAGCAGTTCTTC. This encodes CASSLRAQNYNEQFF.

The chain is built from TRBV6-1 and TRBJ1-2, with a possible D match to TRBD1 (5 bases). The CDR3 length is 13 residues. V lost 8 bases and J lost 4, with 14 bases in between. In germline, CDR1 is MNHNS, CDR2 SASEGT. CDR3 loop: CASRDGTIYGYTF. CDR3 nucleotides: TGTGCCAGCCGGGACGGGACCATCTATGGCTACACCTTC.

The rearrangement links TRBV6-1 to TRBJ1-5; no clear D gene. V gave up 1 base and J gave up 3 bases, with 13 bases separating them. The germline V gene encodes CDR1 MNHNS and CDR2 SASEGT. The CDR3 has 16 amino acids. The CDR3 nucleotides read TGTGCCAGCAGTGAAGATTCGGAATTTTACAATCAGCCCCAGCATTTT. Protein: CASSEDSEFYNQPQHF.

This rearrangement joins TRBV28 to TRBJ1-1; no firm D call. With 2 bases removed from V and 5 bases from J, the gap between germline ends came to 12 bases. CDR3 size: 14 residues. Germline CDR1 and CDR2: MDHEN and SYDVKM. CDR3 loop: CASSLLGGWTEAFF. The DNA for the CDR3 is TGTGCCAGCAGTTTACTGGGTGGTTGGACTGAAGCTTTCTTT.

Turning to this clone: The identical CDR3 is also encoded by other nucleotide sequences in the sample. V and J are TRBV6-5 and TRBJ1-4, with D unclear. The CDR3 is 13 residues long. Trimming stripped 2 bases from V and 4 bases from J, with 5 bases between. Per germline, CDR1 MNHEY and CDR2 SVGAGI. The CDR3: CASSYRLNEKLFF. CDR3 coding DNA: TGTGCCAGCAGTTACCGACTTAATGAAAAACTGTTTTTT.

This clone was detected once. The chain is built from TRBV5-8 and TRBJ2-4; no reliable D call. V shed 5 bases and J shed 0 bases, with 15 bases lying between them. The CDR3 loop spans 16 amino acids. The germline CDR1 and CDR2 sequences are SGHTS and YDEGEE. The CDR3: CASRDGPTLAKNIQYF. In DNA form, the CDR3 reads TGTGCCAGCAGGGATGGGCCAACTTTAGCCAAAAACATTCAGTACTTC.

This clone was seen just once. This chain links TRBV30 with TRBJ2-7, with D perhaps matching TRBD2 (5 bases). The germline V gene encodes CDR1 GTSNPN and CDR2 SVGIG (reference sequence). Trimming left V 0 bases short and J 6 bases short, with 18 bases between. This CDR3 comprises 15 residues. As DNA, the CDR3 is TGTGCCTGGAGTGTACGGAGGAGTTCGGAGCGCGAGCAGTACTTC. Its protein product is CAWSVRRSSEREQYF.

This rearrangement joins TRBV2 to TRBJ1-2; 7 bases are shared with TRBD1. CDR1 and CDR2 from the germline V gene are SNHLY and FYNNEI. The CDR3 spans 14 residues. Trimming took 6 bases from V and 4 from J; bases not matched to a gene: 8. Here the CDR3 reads CASRYRGEGYGYTF. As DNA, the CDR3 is TGTGCCAGCAGATACAGGGGTGAGGGCTATGGCTACACCTTC.

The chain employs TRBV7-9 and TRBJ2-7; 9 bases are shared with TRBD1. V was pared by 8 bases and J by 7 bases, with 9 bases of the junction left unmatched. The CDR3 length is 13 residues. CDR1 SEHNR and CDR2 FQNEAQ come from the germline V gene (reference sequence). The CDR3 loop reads CASGRTGAREQYF. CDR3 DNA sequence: TGTGCCAGCGGACGGACAGGGGCACGGGAGCAGTACTTC.

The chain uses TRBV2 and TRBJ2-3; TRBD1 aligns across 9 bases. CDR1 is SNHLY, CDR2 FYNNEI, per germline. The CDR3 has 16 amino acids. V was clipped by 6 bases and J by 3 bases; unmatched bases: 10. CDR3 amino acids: CASRSTGTGITDTQYF. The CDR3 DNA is TGTGCCAGCAGATCAACCGGGACAGGGATTACAGATACGCAGTATTTT. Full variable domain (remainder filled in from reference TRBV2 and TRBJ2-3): EPEVTQTPSHQVTQMGQEVILRCVPISNHLYFYWYRQILGQKVEFLVSFYNNEISEKSEIFDDQFSVERPDGSNFTLKIRSTKLEDSAMYFCASRSTGTGITDTQYFGPGTRLTVL.

The chain's CDR3 is CSVDAGGTDTQYF. The CDR3 bases are TGCAGCGTTGATGCAGGGGGGACAGATACGCAGTATTTT. V gene TRBV29-1 combines with J gene TRBJ2-3, with D tentatively TRBD1 (7 bases). CDR3 length equals 13 residues. Per the germline V gene, CDR1 is SQVTM and CDR2 is ANQGSEA. V lost 3 bases to trimming and J lost 3 bases, with 10 bases between them.

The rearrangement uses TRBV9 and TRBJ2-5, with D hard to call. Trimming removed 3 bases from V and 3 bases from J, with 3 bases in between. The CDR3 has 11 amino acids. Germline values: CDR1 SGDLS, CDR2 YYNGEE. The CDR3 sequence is CASSAEETQYF. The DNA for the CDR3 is TGTGCCAGCAGCGCAGAAGAGACCCAGTACTTC.

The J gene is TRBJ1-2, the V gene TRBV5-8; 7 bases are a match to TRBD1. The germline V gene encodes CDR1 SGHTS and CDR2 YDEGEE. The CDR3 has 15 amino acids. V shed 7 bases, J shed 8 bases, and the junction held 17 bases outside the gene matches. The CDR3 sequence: CASLLRARGNYGYTF. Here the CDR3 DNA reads TGTGCCAGCCTACTCAGGGCCAGGGGGAATTACGGCTACACCTTC.